A selection of T cell receptor beta chains follows, all from one sample in a study of a mutant IDH1 vaccine in newly diagnosed glioma. Produced via immunoSEQ multiplex PCR; TCRdb's table is partial and in-frame only. The sample records approximately 31,000 clones, more than 65% being singletons. Their recognized antigens are unknown. This material consisted of PBMCs, taken from a glioma patient whose treatment included an IDH1 peptide vaccine. These receptors came from a young man with glioma. The CDR3 runs from the conserved cysteine through the conserved F or W. The order of the fields is J gene, V gene, CDR3 protein.

j_gene: TRBJ2-2
v_gene: TRBV5-1
CDR3aa: CASSFNGPGGELFF

j_gene: TRBJ2-7
v_gene: TRBV14
CDR3aa: CASSGSGGGEQYF

j_gene: TRBJ1-3
v_gene: TRBV18
CDR3aa: CASSPPGAYGNTIYF

j_gene: TRBJ2-1
v_gene: TRBV29-1
CDR3aa: CSAVQLAGIYNEQFF

j_gene: TRBJ2-5
v_gene: TRBV28
CDR3aa: CASSLPSTGQETQYF

j_gene: TRBJ2-3
v_gene: TRBV6-1
CDR3aa: CASSADRNTQYF

j_gene: TRBJ2-7
v_gene: TRBV27
CDR3aa: CASSALFPSYEQYF

j_gene: TRBJ2-5
v_gene: TRBV18
CDR3aa: CASSPLAGGNQETQYF

j_gene: TRBJ2-1
v_gene: TRBV29-1
CDR3aa: CSVLGGAGEQFF

j_gene: TRBJ2-7
v_gene: TRBV7-8
CDR3aa: CASTRTALEQYF

j_gene: TRBJ2-2
v_gene: TRBV5-1
CDR3aa: CASTLSSSNTGELFF

j_gene: TRBJ2-4
v_gene: TRBV28
CDR3aa: CASSFSLAGLLAGGTKNIQYF

j_gene: TRBJ2-5
v_gene: TRBV21-1
CDR3aa: CASSKSRPGETQYF

j_gene: TRBJ1-6
v_gene: TRBV6-5
CDR3aa: CASSYSQGARSPLHF

j_gene: TRBJ1-5
v_gene: TRBV28
CDR3aa: CASILTNSYNQPQHF

j_gene: TRBJ2-7
v_gene: TRBV30
CDR3aa: CAWSRGMVYEQYF

j_gene: TRBJ2-3
v_gene: TRBV29-1
CDR3aa: CSVGQGRYTQYF

j_gene: TRBJ1-2
v_gene: TRBV19
CDR3aa: CASSSTVIRTPYGYTF

j_gene: TRBJ2-7
v_gene: TRBV29-1
CDR3aa: CSASGRPTLKRLRGEQYF

j_gene: TRBJ2-3
v_gene: TRBV2
CDR3aa: CASTDPQGTDTQYF

j_gene: TRBJ1-6
v_gene: TRBV7-8
CDR3aa: CASSPHPGGSYNSPLHF

j_gene: TRBJ2-7
v_gene: TRBV5-4
CDR3aa: CASSPDGGRGNYEQYF

j_gene: TRBJ2-7
v_gene: TRBV28
CDR3aa: CASSLGGGTEQYF

j_gene: TRBJ2-7
v_gene: TRBV7-2
CDR3aa: CASSLAPLGQGYEQYF

j_gene: TRBJ1-1
v_gene: TRBV28
CDR3aa: CASIEGHSRAFF

j_gene: TRBJ1-3
v_gene: TRBV5-4
CDR3aa: CASSSEKGGSGNTIYF

j_gene: TRBJ2-6
v_gene: TRBV19
CDR3aa: CASDSGTGRSGANVLTF

j_gene: TRBJ2-1
v_gene: TRBV6-1
CDR3aa: CASSEETGGYNEQFF

j_gene: TRBJ1-3
v_gene: TRBV30
CDR3aa: CAWNTGVSGNTIYF

j_gene: TRBJ2-7
v_gene: TRBV19
CDR3aa: CASSPGVHEQYF

j_gene: TRBJ2-5
v_gene: TRBV5-1
CDR3aa: CASSLSSGGETQYF

j_gene: TRBJ2-7
v_gene: TRBV18
CDR3aa: CASSHDRAGDEQYF

j_gene: TRBJ2-7
v_gene: TRBV5-4
CDR3aa: CASSLGGTRYEQYF

j_gene: TRBJ2-5
v_gene: TRBV2
CDR3aa: CASRDRGETQYF

j_gene: TRBJ2-2
v_gene: TRBV28
CDR3aa: CASSFSGINTGELFF

j_gene: TRBJ2-5
v_gene: TRBV13
CDR3aa: CASSPGPAGETQYF

j_gene: TRBJ1-5
v_gene: TRBV5-1
CDR3aa: CASSQTGEWGQPQHF

j_gene: TRBJ2-3
v_gene: TRBV5-6
CDR3aa: CASSLGTATDTQYF

j_gene: TRBJ1-3
v_gene: TRBV7-6
CDR3aa: CASSKGQGRYSGNTIYF

j_gene: TRBJ2-2
v_gene: TRBV2
CDR3aa: CASSILRDTGELFF

j_gene: TRBJ2-7
v_gene: TRBV5-1
CDR3aa: CASSPARGRSEQYF

j_gene: TRBJ1-6
v_gene: TRBV9
CDR3aa: CASSVGGVDSPLHF

j_gene: TRBJ1-5
v_gene: TRBV7-3
CDR3aa: CASSGHGLHRQPQHF

j_gene: TRBJ1-4
v_gene: TRBV7-9
CDR3aa: CASSYEGEKLFF

j_gene: TRBJ2-5
v_gene: TRBV28
CDR3aa: CASSYHSPLSGPQETQYF

j_gene: TRBJ2-7
v_gene: TRBV2
CDR3aa: CASIRDLGGSGRYF

j_gene: TRBJ1-1
v_gene: TRBV5-6
CDR3aa: CASSSDIGTENTEAFF

j_gene: TRBJ2-2
v_gene: TRBV6-5
CDR3aa: CASTITGEGTGELFF

j_gene: TRBJ1-1
v_gene: TRBV30
CDR3aa: CAWSGHGSRGTEAFF

j_gene: TRBJ2-2
v_gene: TRBV15
CDR3aa: CATSRTPTSGGPSTGELFF

j_gene: TRBJ2-5
v_gene: TRBV7-2
CDR3aa: CASSLGTSGGKYF

j_gene: TRBJ2-2
v_gene: TRBV15
CDR3aa: CATSRDHVGGQNTGELFF

j_gene: TRBJ1-2
v_gene: TRBV10-1
CDR3aa: CASSEFFVLDRGSGYTF